In this sample, the clone carrying this T cell receptor (beta chain) turned up a few times. Its specificity is unknown. MiXCR was run by TCRdb on the 5' RACE reads, yielding one entry per CDR3 protein. This table holds 420,000 or so distinct CDR3 sequences, about 18% found once. This specimen comes from a study of identical twins. The study's findings and limits: Donors were not followed over many years; analysis was cross-sectional. Fewer insertions were carried by abundant cord blood beta clonotypes, but none was seen in memory repertoires.

Germline CDR1 is MDHEN and CDR2 is SYDVKM. V lost 6 bases and J 5 bases, leaving 10 bases between the germline ends. The CDR3 length is 13 residues. The chain recombines TRBV28 with TRBJ2-2; unclear D gene. This sequence originates from a man in his forties or fifties in good health. Material for sequencing was naive T cells sorted from blood. CDR3 sequence reads: CASSPYRTGELFF. In nucleotides, the CDR3 is TGTGCCAGCAGCCCTTATAGGACCGGGGAGCTGTTTTTT.